This T cell receptor (beta chain) was sequenced for a study of human T cells and chemical hapten exposure. Time point reported: patch test 2, 6 weeks after DPC sensitization. Treatment in this sample: therapeutic diphenylcyclopropenone sensitization with weekly scalp DPC. TCRdb redid the calling of the RACE reads with MiXCR, one entry per CDR3 protein. This table holds over 65,000 distinct CDR3 sequences, under 14% found once. V was cut by 0 bases and J by 5 bases, with 7 bases left in between. The CDR3 is made up of 13 amino acids. Germline V gene data show CDR1 as LGHDT and CDR2 as YNNKEL (reference sequence).

The TCR sequence derives from a man aged 18 to 29 with alopecia areata. Some clones in this sample may be carry-over from other donors' samples. The gene calls are TRBV3-1 and TRBJ2-5, with D hard to call. The material sequenced was whole blood, taken in connection with sensitization to the hapten diphenylcyclopropenone (DPC). The CDR3 reads CASSQDTAETQYF. The CDR3 DNA is TGTGCCAGCAGCCAAGATACGGCGGAGACCCAGTACTTC.